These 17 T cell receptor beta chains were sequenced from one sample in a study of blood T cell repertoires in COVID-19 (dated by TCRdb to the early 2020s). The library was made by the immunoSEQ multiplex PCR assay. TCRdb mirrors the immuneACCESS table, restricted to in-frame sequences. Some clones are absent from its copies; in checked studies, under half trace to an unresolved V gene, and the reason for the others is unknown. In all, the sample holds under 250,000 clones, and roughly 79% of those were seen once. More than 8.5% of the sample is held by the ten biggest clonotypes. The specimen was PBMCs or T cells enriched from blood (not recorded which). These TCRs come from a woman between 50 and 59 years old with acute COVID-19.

CDR3: CASRTSGTGSRGLRGEQYF. Here the CDR3 DNA reads TGTGCCAGCAGGACTTCCGGGACAGGGAGCCGAGGTCTACGTGGCGAGCAGTACTTC. The rearrangement uses TRBV28 and TRBJ2-7; 9 nucleotides match TRBD1. J was trimmed by 6 bases and V by 6 bases; bases with no gene match: 24. The CDR3 covers 19 residues. Per germline, CDR1 MDHEN and CDR2 SYDVKM.

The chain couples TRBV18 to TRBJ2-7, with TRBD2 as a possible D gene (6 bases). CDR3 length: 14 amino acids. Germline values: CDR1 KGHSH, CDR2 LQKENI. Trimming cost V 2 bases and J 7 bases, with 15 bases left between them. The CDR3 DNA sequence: TGTGCCAGCTCACCATCGGAGGGAAGAGGGGAGCAGTACTTC. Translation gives CASSPSEGRGEQYF.

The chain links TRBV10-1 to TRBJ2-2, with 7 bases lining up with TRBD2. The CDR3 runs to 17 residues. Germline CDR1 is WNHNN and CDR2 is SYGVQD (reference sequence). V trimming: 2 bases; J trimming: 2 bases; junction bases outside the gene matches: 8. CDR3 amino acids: CASSEREAPYNTGELFF. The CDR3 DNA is TGCGCCAGCAGTGAGCGGGAGGCCCCCTATAACACCGGGGAGCTGTTTTTT.

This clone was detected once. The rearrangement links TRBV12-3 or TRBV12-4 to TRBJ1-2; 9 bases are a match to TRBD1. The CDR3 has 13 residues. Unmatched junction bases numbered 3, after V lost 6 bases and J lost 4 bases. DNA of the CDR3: TGTGCCAGCAGATTGACAGGGGGCTATGGCTACACCTTC. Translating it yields CASRLTGGYGYTF.

CDR3 in amino acids: CASSLDRGSPLHF. The CDR3 nucleotides are TGTGCCAGCAGCTTGGACAGGGGTTCACCCCTCCACTTT. The J gene is TRBJ1-6, the V gene TRBV7-3; 9 bases are shared with TRBD1. This CDR3 has 13 amino acids. V shed 3 bases and J 9 bases; nucleotides not matched to a gene: 0. CDR1 and CDR2 from the germline V gene are SGHTA and FQGTGA. The whole variable domain, remainder taken from reference TRBV7-3 and TRBJ1-6, is GAGVSQTPSNKVTEKGKYVELRCDPISGHTALYWYRQSLGQGPEFLIYFQGTGAADDSGLPNDRFFAVRPEGSVSTLKIQRTERGDSAVYLCASSLDRGSPLHFGNGTRLTVT.

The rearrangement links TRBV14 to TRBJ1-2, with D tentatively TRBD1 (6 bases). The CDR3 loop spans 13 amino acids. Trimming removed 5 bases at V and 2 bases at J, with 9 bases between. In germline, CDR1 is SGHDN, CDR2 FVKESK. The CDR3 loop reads CASSYDRNYGYTF. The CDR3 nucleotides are TGTGCCAGCAGCTACGACAGGAACTATGGCTACACCTTC. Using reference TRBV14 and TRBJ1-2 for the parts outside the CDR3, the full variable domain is EAGVTQFPSHSVIEKGQTVTLRCDPISGHDNLYWYRRVMGKEIKFLLHFVKESKQDESGMPNNRFLAERTGGTYSTLKVQPAELEDSGVYFCASSYDRNYGYTFGSGTRLTVV.

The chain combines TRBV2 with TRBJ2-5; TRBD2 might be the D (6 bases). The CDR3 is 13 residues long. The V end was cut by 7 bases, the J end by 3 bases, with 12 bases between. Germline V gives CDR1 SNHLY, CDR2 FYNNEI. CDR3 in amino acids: CASNPRREETQYF. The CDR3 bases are TGTGCCAGCAACCCAAGGAGGGAAGAGACCCAGTACTTC.

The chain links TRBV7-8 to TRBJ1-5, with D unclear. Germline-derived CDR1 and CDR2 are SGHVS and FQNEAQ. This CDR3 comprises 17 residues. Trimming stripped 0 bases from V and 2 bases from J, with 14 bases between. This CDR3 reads CASSLARIQLGNQPQHF. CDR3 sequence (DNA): TGTGCCAGCAGCTTAGCGAGAATACAGCTTGGCAATCAGCCCCAGCATTTT.

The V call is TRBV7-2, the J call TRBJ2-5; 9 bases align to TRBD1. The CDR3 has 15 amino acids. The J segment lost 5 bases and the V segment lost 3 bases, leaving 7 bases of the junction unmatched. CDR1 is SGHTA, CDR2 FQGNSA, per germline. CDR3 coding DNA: TGTGCCAGCAGCTTGGGGACAGGGTGGTTGGAGACCCAGTACTTC. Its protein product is CASSLGTGWLETQYF. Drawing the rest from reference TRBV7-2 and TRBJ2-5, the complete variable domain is GAGVSQSPSNKVTEKGKDVELRCDPISGHTALYWYRQSLGQGLEFLIYFQGNSAPDKSGLPSDRFSAERTGGSVSTLTIQRTQQEDSAVYLCASSLGTGWLETQYFGPGTRLLVL.

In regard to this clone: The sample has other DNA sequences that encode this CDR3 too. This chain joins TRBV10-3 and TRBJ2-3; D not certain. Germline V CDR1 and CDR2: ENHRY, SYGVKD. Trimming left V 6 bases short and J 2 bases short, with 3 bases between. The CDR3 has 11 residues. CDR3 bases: TGTGCCATCAGCAACACAGATACGCAGTATTTT. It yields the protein CAISNTDTQYF.

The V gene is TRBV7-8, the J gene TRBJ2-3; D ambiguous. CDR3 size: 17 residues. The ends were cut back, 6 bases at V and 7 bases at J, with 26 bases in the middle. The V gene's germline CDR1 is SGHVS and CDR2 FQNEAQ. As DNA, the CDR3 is TGTGCCAGCAGTCTAGTTTACTCCCGGATCTATCCCAATACGCAGTATTTT. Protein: CASSLVYSRIYPNTQYF.

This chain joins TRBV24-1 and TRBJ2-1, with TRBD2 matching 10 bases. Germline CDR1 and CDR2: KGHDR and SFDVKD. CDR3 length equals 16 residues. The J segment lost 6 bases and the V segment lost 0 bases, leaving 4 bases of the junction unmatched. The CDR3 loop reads CATSDLQASGSNEQFF. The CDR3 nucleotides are TGTGCCACCAGTGATTTGCAGGCTAGCGGGAGCAATGAGCAGTTCTTC.

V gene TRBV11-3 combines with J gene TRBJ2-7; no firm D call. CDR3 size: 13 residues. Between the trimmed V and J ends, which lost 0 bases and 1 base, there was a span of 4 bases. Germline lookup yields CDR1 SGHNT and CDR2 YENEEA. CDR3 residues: CASSLDVSYEQYF. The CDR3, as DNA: TGTGCCAGCAGCTTAGATGTATCCTACGAGCAGTACTTC.

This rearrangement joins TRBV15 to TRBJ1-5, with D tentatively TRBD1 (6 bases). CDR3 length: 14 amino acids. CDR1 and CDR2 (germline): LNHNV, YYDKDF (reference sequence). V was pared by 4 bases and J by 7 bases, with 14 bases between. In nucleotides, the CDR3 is TGTGCCACCAGCAACAGACAGGTGGAACAGCCCCAGCATTTT. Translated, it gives CATSNRQVEQPQHF.

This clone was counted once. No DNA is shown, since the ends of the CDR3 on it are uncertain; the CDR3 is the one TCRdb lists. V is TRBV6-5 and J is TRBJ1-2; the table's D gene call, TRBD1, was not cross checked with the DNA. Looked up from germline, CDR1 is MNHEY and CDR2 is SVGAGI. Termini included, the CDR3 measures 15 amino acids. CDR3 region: CASSSSTGVNYGYTF.

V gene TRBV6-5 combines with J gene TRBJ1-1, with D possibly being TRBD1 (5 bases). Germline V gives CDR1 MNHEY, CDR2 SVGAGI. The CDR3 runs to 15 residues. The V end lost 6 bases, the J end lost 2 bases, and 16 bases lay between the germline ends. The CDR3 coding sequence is TGTGCCAGCAGCTTCACGGGGGGAGGAAACACTGAAGCTTTCTTT. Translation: CASSFTGGGNTEAFF.

CDR3 sequence reads: CASSYSTGSSGNTIYF. For the CDR3, the DNA is TGTGCCAGCAGTTACTCGACCGGGTCTTCTGGAAACACCATATATTTT. This chain joins TRBV6-5 and TRBJ1-3; D not resolved. The CDR3 consists of 16 residues. V was shortened by 0 bases and J by 1 base, with 10 bases between the two germline ends. Germline V lookup: CDR1 MNHEY, CDR2 SVGAGI.